This entry lists 20 T cell receptor beta chains sequenced from one sample in a study of blood T cell repertoires in COVID-19. Using immunoSEQ multiplex PCR, the repertoire was profiled, and TCRdb retains in-frame clones only, with some absent. Of some 220,000 clones listed, approximately 90% were seen once; the top ten hold under 4%. The sequencing input was PBMCs or T cells enriched from blood (not recorded which). The receptors were sampled from a woman between 18 and 29 years old in a cohort exposed to, infected with or recovered from COVID-19 (not recorded which).

The chain joins TRBV3-1 (or the pseudogene TRBV3-2) to TRBJ1-2; a possible D gene is TRBD1 (6 bases). This CDR3 is built from 13 residues. Deletions cut 4 bases from V and 3 bases from J, with 9 bases between. The germline V gene has CDR1 LGHDT and CDR2 YNNKEL (reference sequence). The CDR3 region is CASSRTADYGYTF. The CDR3 DNA is TGTGCCAGCAGCCGGACAGCGGACTATGGCTACACCTTC.

The genes are TRBV7-3 and TRBJ2-3; TRBD2 agrees at 11 bases. The CDR3 totals 16 residues. Trimming at V came to 2 bases and at J to 0 bases, leaving 1 base not matched to a gene. CDR1 and CDR2 (germline): SGHTA, FQGTGA. The CDR3 region has the DNA TGTGCCAGCAGCTTAGGGACTAGCGGAAGCACAGATACGCAGTATTTT. Encoded protein: CASSLGTSGSTDTQYF. Together with reference TRBV7-3 and TRBJ2-3, the CDR3 gives the full variable domain: GAGVSQTPSNKVTEKGKYVELRCDPISGHTALYWYRQSLGQGPEFLIYFQGTGAADDSGLPNDRFFAVRPEGSVSTLKIQRTERGDSAVYLCASSLGTSGSTDTQYFGPGTRLTVL.

The V gene is TRBV3-1 (or the pseudogene TRBV3-2), the J gene TRBJ1-1; D unresolved. Germline CDR1 LGHDT, CDR2 YNNKEL (reference sequence). CDR3 length: 13 residues. The ends were cut back, 0 bases at V and 1 base at J, with 3 bases in the middle. The CDR3 DNA follows: TGTGCCAGCAGCCAAGAGAGGAACACTGAAGCTTTCTTT. Translated, it gives CASSQERNTEAFF.

This clone was seen just once. V usage is TRBV15 and J usage is TRBJ2-5, with D unclear. The germline V and J ends were trimmed by 0 bases and 0 bases, with 8 bases remaining between them. Germline V lookup: CDR1 LNHNV, CDR2 YYDKDF (reference sequence). The CDR3 has 15 residues. In DNA, the CDR3 is TGTGCCACCAGCAGAGATCGAGTCAACCAAGAGACCCAGTACTTC. It yields the protein CATSRDRVNQETQYF.

The chain is built from TRBV18 and TRBJ1-5; perhaps TRBD1 as D (6 bases). The CDR3 extends over 12 amino acids. Deletions cut 9 bases from V and 5 bases from J, with 11 bases between. CDR1 and CDR2 from the germline V gene are KGHSH and LQKENI. The CDR3 sequence is CASSTGDQPQHF. DNA for the CDR3: TGTGCCAGTTCGACAGGAGATCAGCCCCAGCATTTT.

The chain combines TRBV3-1 (or the pseudogene TRBV3-2) with TRBJ2-1; TRBD2 matches 9 bases. The V gene end was trimmed by 3 bases and the J gene end by 6 bases; junction bases not matched to a gene: 12. The CDR3 consists of 17 residues. The germline V gene has CDR1 LGHDT and CDR2 YNNKEL (reference sequence). The DNA of the CDR3 is TGTGCCAGCAGCCACCTCGGGGGCGCGGGAGGGGTCAATGAGCAGTTCTTC. It codes for CASSHLGGAGGVNEQFF.

CDR3 protein: CASQKQGLNTGELFF. DNA of the CDR3: TGCGCCAGCCAAAAACAGGGATTGAACACCGGGGAGCTGTTTTTT. The rearrangement joins TRBV5-1 to TRBJ2-2; weak D call: TRBD1 (6 bases). The V gene lost 7 bases and the J gene lost 1 base, with 14 bases spanning the gap. Germline V gives CDR1 SGHRS, CDR2 YFSETQ. The CDR3 is made up of 15 amino acids.

This clone was seen a few times. The CDR3 protein is CASSWSGAPQETQYF. The CDR3 DNA reads TGTGCCAGCAGTTGGAGCGGGGCGCCACAAGAGACCCAGTACTTC. The chain recombines TRBV9 with TRBJ2-5, with 7 bases that match TRBD2. The CDR3 has 15 residues. The V segment lost 5 bases and the J segment 2 bases; nucleotides outside the gene matches: 9. Germline CDR1 and CDR2: SGDLS and YYNGEE.

This clone has just one count. CDR3 region: CASSGDTQYF. The CDR3 DNA reads TGTGCCTCCTCAGGAGATACGCAGTATTTT. The chain carries TRBV3-1 (or the pseudogene TRBV3-2) and TRBJ2-3; D gene unclear. The CDR3 consists of 10 residues. Germline V lookup: CDR1 LGHDT, CDR2 YNNKEL (reference sequence). V gave up 11 bases and J gave up 5 bases, with 8 bases separating them.

The rearrangement joins TRBV21-1 to TRBJ2-2; TRBD1, the table's D call, was not compared with the DNA. TRBV21-1 is a known pseudogene. The CDR3 has 14 residues. The CDR3 DNA reads TGTGCCAGCAGCAAAGCAGGGGTCACCGGGGAGCTGTTTTTT. It translates to CASSKAGVTGELFF.

The genes are TRBV5-1 and TRBJ2-1, with 9 positions matching TRBD2. Trimming cost V 4 bases and J 7 bases; bases outside gene matches: 15. The CDR3 contains 17 residues. CDR1 is SGHRS and CDR2 is YFSETQ in the germline V gene. Here the CDR3 reads CASSQEVGLAGKNEQFF. CDR3 nucleotides: TGCGCCAGCAGCCAGGAGGTCGGCCTAGCGGGGAAGAATGAGCAGTTCTTC.

The rearrangement joins TRBV24-1 to TRBJ2-2; the match to TRBD1 covers 8 bases. Trimming removed 1 base from V and 3 bases from J; junction bases left unmatched: 3. The CDR3 has 16 residues. Germline CDR1 reads KGHDR; CDR2 reads SFDVKD. In DNA form, the CDR3 reads TGTGCCACCAGTGATTTCCAGGGGGCATACACCGGGGAGCTGTTTTTT. This encodes CATSDFQGAYTGELFF.

V gene TRBV28 combines with J gene TRBJ1-2; 8 bases fit TRBD1. V lost 4 bases to trimming and J lost 3 bases; unmatched junction nucleotides: 1. The CDR3 is 13 residues long. Germline CDR1 is MDHEN and CDR2 is SYDVKM. CDR3 in amino acids: CASSSGGDYGYTF. The CDR3 DNA reads TGTGCCAGCAGTTCAGGGGGCGACTATGGCTACACCTTC.

This clone was observed a handful of times. The chain uses TRBV11-3 and TRBJ2-3, with 10 bases matching TRBD2. Per the germline V gene, CDR1 is SGHNT and CDR2 is YENEEA. The V and J ends lost 4 bases and 9 bases, in that order; junction bases with no gene match: 16. The CDR3 sequence is 17 residues long. CDR3 in DNA: TGTGCCAGCAGCTCCAGAGGAACTAGCGGGACGAGATCGACGCAGTATTTT. It yields the protein CASSSRGTSGTRSTQYF.

The chain joins TRBV4-1 to TRBJ1-6, with D perhaps TRBD1 (6 bases). This CDR3 comprises 20 residues. V was clipped by 0 bases and J by 4 bases, with 22 bases between them. CDR1 and CDR2 (germline): MGHRA, YSYEKL. CDR3 amino acids: CASSQDIQGRGYPYNSPLHF. DNA of the CDR3: TGCGCCAGCAGCCAAGATATTCAGGGGAGGGGATATCCATATAATTCACCCCTCCACTTT.

A remark on this clone: A junction boundary mismatches the germline segment, possibly from a read error. The chain combines TRBV7-9 with TRBJ2-3, with 8 bases lining up with TRBD1. Germline values: CDR1 SEHNR, CDR2 FQNEAQ (reference sequence). CDR3 length: 16 residues. This CDR3 reads CASSIAGTGGTDTQYF. The CDR3 region has the DNA TGTGCCAGCAGCATAGCCGGGACAGGCGGCACAGATACGCAGTATTTT.

The chain is built from TRBV19 and TRBJ2-7; 7 positions match TRBD1. V shed 3 bases, J shed 1 base, and the junction held 6 bases outside the gene matches. Looked up from germline, CDR1 is LNHDA and CDR2 is SQIVND (reference sequence). This CDR3 comprises 15 residues. The CDR3 DNA follows: TGTGCCAGTAGTATCGTCGGACAGGCTTCCTACGAGCAGTACTTC. Amino acid sequence: CASSIVGQASYEQYF.

This rearrangement joins TRBV19 to TRBJ2-1, with D unclear. Germline V gene lookup returns CDR1 LNHDA and CDR2 SQIVND (reference sequence). The length of the CDR3 is 16 residues. Trimming stripped 3 bases from V and 6 bases from J, with 18 bases between. The CDR3 spells CASSMWSSGLGNEQFF. CDR3 DNA: TGTGCCAGTAGTATGTGGTCCTCGGGTTTGGGCAATGAGCAGTTCTTC.

The CDR3 DNA is TGTGCCAGCAGTGAGACTAGGATAGGAGAGACCCAGTACTTC. Translating gives CASSETRIGETQYF. The chain is built from TRBV28 and TRBJ2-5; the D gene is possibly TRBD2 (6 bases). V was trimmed by 5 bases and J by 4 bases, leaving 14 bases between them. Germline V gives CDR1 MDHEN, CDR2 SYDVKM. The CDR3 sequence is 14 residues long.

This clone was observed a single time. The chain uses TRBV5-1 and TRBJ1-2, with 9 bases lining up with TRBD1. The J segment lost 6 bases and the V segment lost 0 bases, leaving 6 bases of the junction unmatched. The CDR3 is 15 residues long. Germline lookup yields CDR1 SGHRS and CDR2 YFSETQ. CDR3 nucleotide sequence: TGCGCCAGCAGCTTGGCTCCCGGGACAGGGAATGGCTACACCTTC. Protein product: CASSLAPGTGNGYTF.